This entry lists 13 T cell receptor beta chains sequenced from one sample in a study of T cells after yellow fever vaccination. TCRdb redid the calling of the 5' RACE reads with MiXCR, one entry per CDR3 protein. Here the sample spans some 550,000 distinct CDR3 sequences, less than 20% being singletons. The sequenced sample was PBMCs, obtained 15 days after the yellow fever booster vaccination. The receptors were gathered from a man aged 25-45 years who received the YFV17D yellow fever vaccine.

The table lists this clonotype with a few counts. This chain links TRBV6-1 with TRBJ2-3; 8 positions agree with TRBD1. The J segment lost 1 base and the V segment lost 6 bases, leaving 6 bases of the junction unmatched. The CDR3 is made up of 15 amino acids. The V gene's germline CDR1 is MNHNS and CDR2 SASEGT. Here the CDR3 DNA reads TGTGCCAGCAGAAACCTGGACAGGGGCACAGATACGCAGTATTTT. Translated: CASRNLDRGTDTQYF.

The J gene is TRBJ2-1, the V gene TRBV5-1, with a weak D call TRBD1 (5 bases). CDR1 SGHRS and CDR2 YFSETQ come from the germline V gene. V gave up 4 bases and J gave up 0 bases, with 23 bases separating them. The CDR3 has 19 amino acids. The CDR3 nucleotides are TGCGCCAGCAGCACATTGAGACAGACGGAGAACCCCTCCTACAATGAGCAGTTCTTC. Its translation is CASSTLRQTENPSYNEQFF. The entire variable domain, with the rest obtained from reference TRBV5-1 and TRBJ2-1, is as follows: KAGVTQTPRYLIKTRGQQVTLSCSPISGHRSVSWYQQTPGQGLQFLFEYFSETQRNKGNFPGRFSGRQFSNSRSEMNVSTLELGDSALYLCASSTLRQTENPSYNEQFFGPGTRLTVL.

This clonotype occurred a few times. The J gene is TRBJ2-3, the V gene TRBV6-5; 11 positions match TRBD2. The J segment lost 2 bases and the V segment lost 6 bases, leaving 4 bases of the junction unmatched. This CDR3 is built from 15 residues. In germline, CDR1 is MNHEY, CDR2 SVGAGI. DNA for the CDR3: TGTGCCAGCAGGATGACTAGCGGGACCACAGATACGCAGTATTTT. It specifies CASRMTSGTTDTQYF.

CDR3 protein: CASSSPGLAGGGNEQFF. Here the CDR3 DNA reads TGTGCCAGCAGCTCACCGGGACTAGCGGGAGGTGGCAATGAGCAGTTCTTC. The rearrangement uses TRBV7-2 and TRBJ2-1; 15 bases agree with TRBD2. CDR3 length equals 17 residues. V lost 4 bases and J lost 6; bases outside the gene matches: 7. Germline-derived CDR1 and CDR2 are SGHTA and FQGNSA.

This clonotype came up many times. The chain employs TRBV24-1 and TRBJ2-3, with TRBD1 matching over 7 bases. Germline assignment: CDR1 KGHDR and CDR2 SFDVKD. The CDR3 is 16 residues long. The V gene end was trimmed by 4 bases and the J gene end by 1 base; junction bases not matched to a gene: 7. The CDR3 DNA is TGTGCCACCAGTGACTCCGACAGGGTGGGCACAGATACGCAGTATTTT. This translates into CATSDSDRVGTDTQYF.

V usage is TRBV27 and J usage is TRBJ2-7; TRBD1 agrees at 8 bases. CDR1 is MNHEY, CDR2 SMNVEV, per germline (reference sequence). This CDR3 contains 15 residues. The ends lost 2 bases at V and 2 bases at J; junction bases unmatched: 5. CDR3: CASSLVGQGTYEQYF. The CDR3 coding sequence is TGTGCCAGCAGTTTAGTCGGACAGGGTACCTACGAGCAGTACTTC.

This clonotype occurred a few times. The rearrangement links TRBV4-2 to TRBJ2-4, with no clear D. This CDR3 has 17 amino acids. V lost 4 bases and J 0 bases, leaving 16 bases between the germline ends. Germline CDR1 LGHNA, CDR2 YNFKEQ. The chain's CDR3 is CASSPDPMMLAKNIQYF. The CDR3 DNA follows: TGTGCCAGCAGCCCAGATCCAATGATGCTAGCCAAAAACATTCAGTACTTC.

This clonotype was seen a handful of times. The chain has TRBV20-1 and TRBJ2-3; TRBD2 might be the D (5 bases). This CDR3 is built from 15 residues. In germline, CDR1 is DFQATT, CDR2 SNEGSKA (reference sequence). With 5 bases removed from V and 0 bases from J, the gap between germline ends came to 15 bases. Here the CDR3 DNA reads TGCAGTGCTCCCGGAGGAACTGCTAGCACAGATACGCAGTATTTT. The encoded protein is CSAPGGTASTDTQYF.

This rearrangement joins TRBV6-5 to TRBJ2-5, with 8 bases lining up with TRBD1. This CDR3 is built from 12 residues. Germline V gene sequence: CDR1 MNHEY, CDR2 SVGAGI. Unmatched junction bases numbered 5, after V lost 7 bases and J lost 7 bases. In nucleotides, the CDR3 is TGTGCCAGCACCGGACAGGGAAGGACCCAGTACTTC. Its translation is CASTGQGRTQYF.

In DNA form, the CDR3 reads TGTGCCAGCAGTATAACCCAAGCCAAAAACATTCAGTACTTC. Amino acids: CASSITQAKNIQYF. The V call is TRBV6-1, the J call TRBJ2-4, with no clear D. V was trimmed by 5 bases and J by 0 bases, leaving 8 bases between them. The CDR3 extends over 14 amino acids. Per germline, CDR1 MNHNS and CDR2 SASEGT.

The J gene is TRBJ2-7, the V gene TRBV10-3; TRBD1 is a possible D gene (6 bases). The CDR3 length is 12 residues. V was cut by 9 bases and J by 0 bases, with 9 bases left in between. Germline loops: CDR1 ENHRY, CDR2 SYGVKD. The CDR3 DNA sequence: TGTGCCATTGGGGGCACCTCCTACGAGCAGTACTTC. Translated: CAIGGTSYEQYF.

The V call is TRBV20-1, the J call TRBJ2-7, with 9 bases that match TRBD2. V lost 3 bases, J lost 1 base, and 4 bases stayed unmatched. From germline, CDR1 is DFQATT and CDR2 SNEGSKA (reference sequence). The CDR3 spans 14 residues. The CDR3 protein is CSARSGRRSYEQYF. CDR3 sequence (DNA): TGCAGTGCTAGGAGCGGGAGGAGGTCCTACGAGCAGTACTTC.

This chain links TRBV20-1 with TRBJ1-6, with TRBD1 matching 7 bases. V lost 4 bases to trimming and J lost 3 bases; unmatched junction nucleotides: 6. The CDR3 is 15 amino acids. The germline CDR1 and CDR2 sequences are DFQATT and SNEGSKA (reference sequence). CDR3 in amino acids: CSAKAGTDYNSPLHF. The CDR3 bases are TGCAGTGCTAAAGCTGGGACAGACTATAATTCACCCCTCCACTTT.